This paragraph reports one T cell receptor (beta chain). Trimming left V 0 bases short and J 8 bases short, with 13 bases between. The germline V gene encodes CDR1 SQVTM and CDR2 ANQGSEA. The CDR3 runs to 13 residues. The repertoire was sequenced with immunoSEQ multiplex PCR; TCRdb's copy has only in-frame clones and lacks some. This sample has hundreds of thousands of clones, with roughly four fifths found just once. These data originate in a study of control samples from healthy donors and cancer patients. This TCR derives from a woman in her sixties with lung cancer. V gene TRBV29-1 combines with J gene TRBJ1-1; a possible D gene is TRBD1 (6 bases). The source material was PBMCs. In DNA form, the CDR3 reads TGCAGCGTTGAAGAAGGGACAAAGCGAGAAGCTTTCTTT. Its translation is CSVEEGTKREAFF.